Listed below are T cell receptor beta chains from one sample, sequenced in a study of identical twins. TCRdb re-derived calls from the 5' RACE reads in MiXCR, one entry per CDR3 protein. The table lists 600,000 to 700,000 distinct CDR3 sequences, approximately 21% of them singletons. Separately, the same data were catalogued under a study of T cells expressing NK-cell markers.

The material sequenced was PBMCs. These receptors were taken from a woman aged 18-30 years in good health. CDR3s include the opening cysteine and the closing phenylalanine or tryptophan. D genes are given only for firm matches. Clone size, where shown, is once, few, many, or a class for clones that have expanded.

D | J | V | size | DNA | CDR3
TRBD1 | TRBJ1-5 | TRBV7-9 | many | TGTGCCAGCAGCTTAGGACAGGGGGCAAATCAGCCCCAGCATTTT | CASSLGQGANQPQHF
. | TRBJ2-2 | TRBV3-1 | few | TGTGCCAGCCCCGGCCCGGAGCTGTTTTTT | CASPGPELFF
TRBD2 | TRBJ2-4 | TRBV20-1 | . | TGCAGTGCTAAAAACCTACTAGCGGGGGAAGACATTCAGTACTTC | CSAKNLLAGEDIQYF
. | TRBJ2-3 | TRBV5-1 | many | TGTGCCAGCAGTTTAACACCTAGCACAGATACGCAGTATTTT | CASSLTPSTDTQYF
. | TRBJ1-2 | TRBV20-1 | . | TGCAGTGCTAGATGGGGGGACGGTGGCTACACCTTC | CSARWGDGGYTF
. | TRBJ2-5 | TRBV5-6 | . | TGTGCCAGCAGCTTGGGCGTAGCGGTACAAGAGACCCAGTACTTC | CASSLGVAVQETQYF
. | TRBJ2-1 | TRBV20-1 | . | TGCAGTGCTAGTAACCTTTACAATGAGCAGTTCTTC | CSASNLYNEQFF
TRBD1 | TRBJ2-7 | TRBV20-1 | . | TGCAGTGCCCCAGCACCAGGGGGCTACGAGCAGTACTTC | CSAPAPGGYEQYF
TRBD2 | TRBJ2-5 | TRBV10-3 | many | TGTGCCATCAGCCGCCCCACTAGCGGGGGACCCCAAGAGACCCAGTACTTC | CAISRPTSGGPQETQYF
. | TRBJ2-7 | TRBV2 | . | TGTGCCAGCAGTGAAGGGGCGGTTACCTACGAGCAGTACTTC | CASSEGAVTYEQYF
TRBD1 | TRBJ2-7 | TRBV4-1 | few | TGCGCCAGCAGCCAGGGGGACAGCCCCCGCTACGAGCAGTACTTC | CASSQGDSPRYEQYF
. | TRBJ2-5 | TRBV7-2 | . | TGTGCCAGCAGCTTACACAGGGCAAGCTTAGAGACCCAGTACTTC | CASSLHRASLETQYF
. | TRBJ2-5 | TRBV6-5 | . | TGTGCCAGCAGTTACTCCCCCCTGACGGCCCAAGAGACCCAGTACTTC | CASSYSPLTAQETQYF
TRBD2 | TRBJ2-1 | TRBV10-3 | few | TGTGCCATCAGCTTAGCGGGAGGGCCCGGGAATGAGCAGTTCTTC | CAISLAGGPGNEQFF
. | TRBJ2-7 | TRBV6-2/TRBV6-3 | . | TGTGCCAGCAGTTACAACGACTACGAGCAGTACTTC | CASSYNDYEQYF
. | TRBJ2-2 | TRBV7-9 | few | TGTGCCAGCAGCTTATCGGGGCAGAGTACGAACACCGGGGAGCTGTTTTTT | CASSLSGQSTNTGELFF
. | TRBJ2-3 | TRBV20-1 | many | TGCAGTGCTAGTGTGGTAGCGAACCCAGATACGCAGTATTTT | CSASVVANPDTQYF
TRBD1 | TRBJ2-7 | TRBV12-3/TRBV12-4 | . | TGTGCCAGCAGGGACAGGGATCGGCCCTACGAGCAGTACTTC | CASRDRDRPYEQYF
TRBD1 | TRBJ1-5 | TRBV20-1 | few | TGCAGTGCTAGACCTCGAGGGGGACAGGGAAATCAGCCCCAGCATTTT | CSARPRGGQGNQPQHF
. | TRBJ2-1 | TRBV6-1 | . | TGTGCCAGCAGCACGGCGACTCGATACAATGAGCAGTTCTTC | CASSTATRYNEQFF
. | TRBJ1-6 | TRBV5-8 | . | TGTGCCAGCAGCTTATACATGAGAGAACGGGAGAATTCACCCCTCCACTTT | CASSLYMRERENSPLHF
TRBD1 | TRBJ2-7 | TRBV12-3/TRBV12-4 | . | TGTGCCAGCAGCCCGCGGGCAGGGGGCGCAAAATACGAGCAGTACTTC | CASSPRAGGAKYEQYF
TRBD2 | TRBJ2-1 | TRBV6-2/TRBV6-3 | . | TGTGCCAGCCAAGCGGGAGGGCGTCATGAGCAGTTCTTC | CASQAGGRHEQFF
TRBD1 | TRBJ2-7 | TRBV27 | few | TGTGCCAGCAGATTGACAGGGGTAACTGGCGAGCAGTACTTC | CASRLTGVTGEQYF
. | TRBJ1-5 | TRBV29-1 | once | TGCAGCGTGGAAACAGGGCGATACAATCAGCCCCAGCATTTT | CSVETGRYNQPQHF
TRBD2 | TRBJ2-1 | TRBV3-1 | many | TGTGCCAGCAGCCAAACTAGCGGGAGTTACACTGAGCAGTTCTTC | CASSQTSGSYTEQFF
TRBD2 | TRBJ2-2 | TRBV5-8 | . | TGTGCCAGCAGCTTGGGGGCTAGCGGGTACACCGGGGAGCTGTTTTTT | CASSLGASGYTGELFF
. | TRBJ1-1 | TRBV11-2 | . | TGTGCCAGCAGCCCGGGGGAGTGGAACACTGAAGCTTTCTTT | CASSPGEWNTEAFF
. | TRBJ2-3 | TRBV20-1 | . | TGCAGTGGTGATTTCGCAGATACGCAGTATTTT | CSGDFADTQYF
TRBD1 | TRBJ1-5 | TRBV12-3/TRBV12-4 | few | TGTGCCAGCAGTTCCGGACAGGGGCGGTATCAGCCCCAGCATTTT | CASSSGQGRYQPQHF
. | TRBJ1-1 | TRBV6-2/TRBV6-3 | many | TGTGCCAGCAGTTACTCGGGGACGGCCACTGAAGCTTTCTTT | CASSYSGTATEAFF
. | TRBJ2-7 | TRBV2 | many | TGTGCCAGCAGTGGAGTCGGGACTGCAGACTACGAGCAGTACTTC | CASSGVGTADYEQYF
. | TRBJ2-3 | TRBV20-1 | many | TGCAGTGCACGCCACCTGACATCCGATACGCAGTATTTT | CSARHLTSDTQYF
TRBD1 | TRBJ1-2 | TRBV5-1 | . | TGCGCCAGCAGCCTACAGACAGGGGCGAATTTTTATGGCTACACCTTC | CASSLQTGANFYGYTF
. | TRBJ1-2 | TRBV7-9 | few | TGTGCCAGCAGTTCAAATACCTATGGCTACACCTTC | CASSSNTYGYTF
. | TRBJ2-2 | TRBV5-1 | once | TGCGCCAGCAGCCTTACAACAGGGTCGGGCACCGGGGAGCTGTTTTTT | CASSLTTGSGTGELFF
. | TRBJ1-2 | TRBV25-1 | once | TGTGCCAGCCAAACCATATGGGGCTACACCTTC | CASQTIWGYTF
. | TRBJ2-7 | TRBV20-1 | few | TGCAGTGCTAGATTAGGCTCCTACGAGCAGTACTTC | CSARLGSYEQYF
TRBD2 | TRBJ2-2 | TRBV12-5 | once | TGTGCTAGTGGTTTGGTCGGGGGGGCCGGGGAGCTGTTTTTT | CASGLVGGAGELFF
. | TRBJ1-2 | TRBV12-3/TRBV12-4 | . | TGTGCCAGCAGTTTGTATGGCTACATCTTC | CASSLYGYIF
. | TRBJ2-7 | TRBV11-2 | few | TGTGCCAGCAGCCCGGCTAGACCCTACGAGCAGTACTTC | CASSPARPYEQYF
. | TRBJ1-6 | TRBV5-1 | . | TGCGCCAGCAATCCCTACGGGGTTGCTGATTCACCCCTCCACTTT | CASNPYGVADSPLHF
TRBD2 | TRBJ2-1 | TRBV7-9 | few | TGTGCCAGCAGACGCGAGGCGGGAGGTACGAATGAGCAGTTCTTC | CASRREAGGTNEQFF
TRBD1 | TRBJ2-7 | TRBV20-1 | many | TGCAGTGGAACCGGGACAGGGACCTACGAGCAGTACTTC | CSGTGTGTYEQYF
TRBD1 | TRBJ1-1 | TRBV29-1 | . | TGCAGCGTTGAAACCCGGCCTGACAGGGGCACTGAAGCTTTCTTT | CSVETRPDRGTEAFF
. | TRBJ2-4 | TRBV15 | few | TGTGCCATCGGAAACAGGGTGCCCAACATTCAGTACTTC | CAIGNRVPNIQYF
. | TRBJ2-1 | TRBV9 | . | TGTGCCAGCAGCGGACGGATCCACAATGAGCGTTTCTTC | CASSGRIHNERFF
. | TRBJ2-1 | TRBV13 | . | TGTGCCAGCAACCCTGGTGGAGATCTAATCGAGAATGAGCAGTTCTTC | CASNPGGDLIENEQFF
. | TRBJ2-2 | TRBV10-3 | few | TGTGCCACCTTTAGGGTCGACACCGGGGAGCTGTTTTTT | CATFRVDTGELFF
. | TRBJ2-1 | TRBV5-6 | few | TGTGCCAGCAGCTTATCTAGCTGGGGGCAGTTCTTC | CASSLSSWGQFF
. | TRBJ1-2 | TRBV5-6 | many | TGTGCCAGCAGCTTAAGGACTGACCCTACAACCTTC | CASSLRTDPTTF
TRBD2 | TRBJ2-7 | TRBV4-3 | . | TGCGCCAGCAGCCAAGAAGCGGCTAGCGGGTTCTACGAGCAGTACTTC | CASSQEAASGFYEQYF
. | TRBJ2-2 | TRBV15 | few | TGTGCCACGCAACCGGGGGCGTGGGACACCGGGGAGCTGTTTTTT | CATQPGAWDTGELFF
. | TRBJ2-5 | TRBV5-1 | few | TGCGCCAGCCGGGACCAAGAGACCCAGTACTTC | CASRDQETQYF
. | TRBJ2-1 | TRBV6-1 | . | TGTGCCGTAACCCACGGAGCGAGAAGGGGCAATGAGCAGTTCTTC | CAVTHGARRGNEQFF
. | TRBJ2-5 | TRBV3-1 | . | TGTGCCAGCAGGCTCGGGACCGTCCTGGAGACCCAGTACTTC | CASRLGTVLETQYF
. | TRBJ1-1 | TRBV20-1 | . | TGCAGTGCTAGTTCGACCGGGAATGTATTGGCTTTCTTT | CSASSTGNVLAFF
. | TRBJ2-7 | TRBV6-2/TRBV6-3 | few | TGTGCCAGCAGTTATAATGAGCAGTACTTC | CASSYNEQYF
. | TRBJ2-7 | TRBV27 | . | TGTGCCAGCTTAAGCTCCTACGAGCAGTACTTC | CASLSSYEQYF
. | TRBJ2-2 | TRBV6-5 | . | TGTGCCAGCAGTTACGGGGTGGGGGACACCGGGGAGCTGTTTTTT | CASSYGVGDTGELFF